Listed here are 15 T cell receptor beta chains from one sample, sequenced in a study of T cells in tuberculosis. Profiled with immunoSEQ multiplex PCR; TCRdb holds only in-frame clones, not every one. The data contain about 40,000 clones, about 94% of them seen just once; the ten biggest clones take up around an eighth. Sequencing used PBMCs. The receptors come from a donor aged 10-29 years with latent tuberculosis or without tuberculosis infection. Some clones in this sample may be carry-over from other donors' samples.

CDR3 region: CASSLTGLAEETQYF. The CDR3 DNA sequence: TGTGCCAGCAGCCTTACCGGACTAGCGGAAGAGACCCAGTACTTC. The chain links TRBV7-2 to TRBJ2-5; TRBD2 aligns across 10 bases. This CDR3 contains 15 residues. Germline trimming cut 5 bases from V and 3 bases from J; bases unmatched to any gene: 6. In germline, CDR1 is SGHTA, CDR2 FQGNSA.

The chain recombines TRBV19 with TRBJ1-2; perhaps TRBD1 as D (5 bases). V lost 9 bases to trimming and J lost 3 bases, with 14 bases between them. The CDR3 has 13 amino acids. The germline V gene encodes CDR1 LNHDA and CDR2 SQIVND (reference sequence). CDR3 DNA sequence: TGTGCCAGCACCCTAGGCAGGGACTATGGCTACACCTTC. Protein sequence: CASTLGRDYGYTF.

The chain is built from TRBV19 and TRBJ1-6, with a tentative D call TRBD1 (6 bases). Germline V CDR1 and CDR2: LNHDA, SQIVND (reference sequence). V was trimmed by 0 bases and J by 6 bases, leaving 9 bases between them. This CDR3 region has 15 residues. The CDR3 DNA reads as TGTGCCAGTAGTATAGATTCCAGGGGTAATTCACCCCTCCACTTT. Protein sequence: CASSIDSRGNSPLHF.

The CDR3, as DNA: TGTGCCAGCACTAAAGCGGGGGCAAGTAATGAGCAGTTCTTC. This codes for CASTKAGASNEQFF. The chain joins TRBV27 to TRBJ2-1, with 8 bases lining up with TRBD2. This CDR3 is 14 amino acids long. CDR1 and CDR2 from the germline V gene are MNHEY and SMNVEV (reference sequence). Unmatched junction bases numbered 9, after V lost 7 bases and J lost 7 bases.

The genes are TRBV7-7 and TRBJ2-3; TRBD1 aligns across 8 bases. Germline trimming cut 5 bases from V and 4 bases from J; bases unmatched to any gene: 14. The CDR3 loop spans 17 amino acids. CDR1 SSHAT and CDR2 FNYEAQ come from the germline V gene (reference sequence). CDR3 residues: CASSAGQGPQGADTQYF. The CDR3 region has the DNA TGTGCCAGCAGCGCTGGACAGGGCCCTCAAGGCGCAGATACGCAGTATTTT.

The genes are TRBV29-1 and TRBJ2-3; TRBD2 aligns across 11 bases. CDR1 is SQVTM and CDR2 is ANQGSEA in the germline V gene. The length of the CDR3 is 16 residues. J was trimmed by 2 bases and V by 5 bases; bases with no gene match: 9. CDR3 region: CSVYRASGGITDTQYF. The CDR3 DNA reads TGCAGCGTTTACCGGGCTAGCGGGGGGATCACAGATACGCAGTATTTT.

The rearrangement links TRBV5-1 to TRBJ2-5; possible D gene TRBD1, 6 bases. CDR3 size: 16 residues. The germline gives CDR1 SGHRS, CDR2 YFSETQ. Trimming removed 3 bases from V and 5 bases from J, with 20 bases in between. The CDR3 DNA follows: TGCGCCAGCAGCTCATCCCCTCTTGGGGGCAGGGAGACCCAGTACTTC. It yields the protein CASSSSPLGGRETQYF.

The rearrangement links TRBV5-6 to TRBJ2-1; D ambiguous. The CDR3 runs 11 residues. Trimming shortened V by 2 bases and J by 6 bases, and 3 bases separated the two germline ends. CDR1 is SGHDT, CDR2 YYEEEE, per germline. CDR3 coding DNA: TGTGCCAGCAGCTTTATCAATGAGCAGTTCTTC. Translated, it gives CASSFINEQFF.

This chain links TRBV5-1 with TRBJ2-6, with a tentative D call TRBD2 (7 bases). The CDR3 covers 14 residues. V was pared by 4 bases and J by 4 bases, with 9 bases between. Germline assignment: CDR1 SGHRS and CDR2 YFSETQ. The CDR3 loop reads CASSRGAGANVLTF. The CDR3 DNA follows: TGCGCCAGCAGCCGGGGGGCCGGGGCCAACGTCCTGACTTTC.

This clone was observed a single time. The chain has TRBV7-9 and TRBJ2-2; TRBD2 is a possible D gene (6 bases). Germline loops: CDR1 SEHNR, CDR2 FQNEAQ (reference sequence). This CDR3 spans 14 amino acids. The germline V and J ends were trimmed by 6 bases and 4 bases, with 12 bases remaining between them. CDR3 sequence (DNA): TGTGCCAGCAGAGGTTTAGCGGTCACCGGGGAGCTGTTTTTT. It translates to CASRGLAVTGELFF.

The chain has TRBV18 and TRBJ2-7; tentative D call: TRBD1 (7 bases). Germline V gene sequence: CDR1 KGHSH, CDR2 LQKENI. This CDR3 has 16 amino acids. Trimming left V 2 bases short and J 2 bases short, with 16 bases between. CDR3 nucleotide sequence: TGTGCCAGCTCACCAGGACGTGACAGGGAGGCCTACGAGCAGTACTTC. Its protein product is CASSPGRDREAYEQYF.

V usage is TRBV4-2 and J usage is TRBJ1-1, with D uncertain. With 4 bases removed from V and 1 base from J, the gap between germline ends came to 13 bases. From germline, CDR1 is LGHNA and CDR2 YNFKEQ. This CDR3 is 15 amino acids long. This chain's CDR3 is CASSRRAGENTEAFF. The CDR3 coding sequence is TGTGCCAGCAGCCGTCGAGCCGGGGAGAACACTGAAGCTTTCTTT.

This chain uses TRBV29-1 with TRBJ2-3; a possible D gene is TRBD2 (5 bases). V lost 0 bases and J 5 bases, leaving 12 bases between the germline ends. Per the germline V gene, CDR1 is SQVTM and CDR2 is ANQGSEA. The CDR3 is made up of 14 amino acids. CDR3 sequence (DNA): TGCAGCGTTGAAGAACCGATCGCGGGAGATACGCAGTATTTT. Its protein is CSVEEPIAGDTQYF.

This sequence joins TRBV28 and TRBJ2-4; 7 bases map to TRBD1. The CDR3 has 14 residues. Looked up from germline, CDR1 is MDHEN and CDR2 is SYDVKM. The V and J ends lost 7 bases and 3 bases, in that order; junction bases with no gene match: 6. CDR3 region: CASNRGVGKNIQYF. The CDR3 DNA follows: TGTGCCAGCAACAGGGGTGTTGGCAAAAACATTCAGTACTTC.

The genes are TRBV27 and TRBJ1-2; perhaps TRBD1 as D (5 bases). The CDR3 runs 12 residues. Germline V gene data show CDR1 as MNHEY and CDR2 as SMNVEV (reference sequence). With 2 bases removed from V and 6 bases from J, the gap between germline ends came to 7 bases. CDR3 in amino acids: CASSLQGNGYTF. Here the CDR3 DNA reads TGTGCCAGCAGTTTACAGGGTAATGGCTACACCTTC.